This TCR beta chain stems from a study of vaccination and CD4 T cells after COVID-19. Study background: The post-vaccine samples came a median approximately 73 days after dose two (range 14 to 241). The peptides that stimulated the cells were overlapping spike peptides from SARS-CoV-2, HCoV-NL63, HCoV-OC43 and HCoV-229E.

The junction had 9 bases not matched to a gene; V was cut back by 6 bases and J by 0 bases. Looked up from germline, CDR1 is DFQATT and CDR2 is SNEGSKA (reference sequence). The CDR3 is 17 amino acids. Indicated treatment: approximately 9-day PBMC culture with coronavirus spike peptide pools or control peptides (ViraFEST assay). Healthy people receiving the vaccine had no prior SARS-CoV-2 infection, a status indicated by nucleocapsid antibodies testing negative before and after vaccination. As for this clonotype: The antigen remains unidentified.

Oncomine TCR Beta short-read sequencing was applied to DNA from cultured CD4+ T cells. A single record per CDR3 protein comes from TCRdb applying MiXCR to the PCR reads. The sample contains about 28,000 distinct CDR3 sequences, approximately 60% of which appear only once. This clonotype originated in a human donor who received a COVID-19 vaccine. The chain has TRBV20-1 and TRBJ2-3; 13 nucleotides line up with TRBD2. The sequencing here drew on CD4+ T cells from blood, cultured in vitro, taken after SARS-CoV-2 vaccination. The CDR3 DNA reads TGCAGTGCCACTAGCGGGGGGGCAGTACCTAGCACAGATACGCAGTATTTT. Protein sequence: CSATSGGAVPSTDTQYF.